This passage covers 9 T cell receptor beta chains from one sample sequenced in a study of CD8 T cells in Susac syndrome. RNA amounts of roughly 0.45 to 1 ug underwent reverse transcription with random hexamers. TCRdb re-analysed the immunoSEQ multiplex PCR reads in MiXCR, keeping a single row per CDR3 protein. The table has more than 150,000 distinct CDR3 sequences, approximately 94% seen once; the top ten hold 0.075% to 0.1%. The specimen sequenced was CD4+ T cells from PBMCs. Receptors were obtained from a human donor with Susac syndrome.

This clonotype was detected once. The chain has TRBV4-3 and TRBJ2-2; TRBD1 might be the D (5 bases). V was trimmed by 4 bases and J by 1 base, leaving 13 bases between them. The CDR3 contains 16 residues. Per germline, CDR1 LGHNA and CDR2 YSLEER. CDR3 bases: TGCGCCAGCAGCCGCGGCAGGGCACTGAACACCGGGGAGCTGTTTTTT. This gives the protein CASSRGRALNTGELFF.

Points on this clonotype: The germline gene is not matched at one end of the junction; a read error may be the cause. V usage is TRBV6-4 and J usage is TRBJ2-1; TRBD1 or TRBD2 may be the D gene (5 bases each). CDR3 size: 13 residues. The germline gives CDR1 MRHNA, CDR2 SNTAGT. The CDR3 here is CASSEGTGTLAIF. CDR3 in DNA: TGTGCCAGCAGTGAGGGGACGGGAACCCTGGCGATCTTC.

CDR3 in DNA: TGCGCCAGCAGCCAACTTACGACAGCTGGGGCCAACGTCCTGACTTTC. Amino acid sequence: CASSQLTTAGANVLTF. The V and J genes are TRBV4-1 and TRBJ2-6; D possibly corresponds to TRBD1 (5 bases). Germline-derived CDR1 and CDR2 are MGHRA and YSYEKL. V was clipped by 2 bases and J by 2 bases, with 10 bases between them. The CDR3 has 16 residues.

V gene TRBV9 combines with J gene TRBJ2-1; 9 positions match TRBD2. After removal of 2 bases from V and 0 bases from J, the junction contained 3 bases not matched to a gene. This CDR3 is built from 16 residues. Germline CDR1 reads SGDLS; CDR2 reads YYNGEE. The CDR3 region has the DNA TGTGCCAGCAGCGTTAGCGGGGGAAGCTCCTACAATGAGCAGTTCTTC. Its translation: CASSVSGGSSYNEQFF.

The chain employs TRBV6-1 and TRBJ2-7, with D possibly TRBD2 on 6 matching bases. Germline CDR1 MNHNS, CDR2 SASEGT. V was shortened by 8 bases and J by 3 bases, with 23 bases between the two germline ends. The CDR3 runs 16 residues. The CDR3 loop is CASGRQQVGGFYEQYF. CDR3 nucleotide sequence: TGTGCCAGCGGTAGACAGCAGGTGGGAGGTTTCTACGAGCAGTACTTC.

The CDR3 coding sequence is TGTGCCTGGAGTGAAGGGACCCCCTACAATGAGCAGTTCTTC. This translates into CAWSEGTPYNEQFF. This chain joins TRBV30 and TRBJ2-1; perhaps D is TRBD1 or TRBD2 (5 bases each). Per germline, CDR1 GTSNPN and CDR2 SVGIG (reference sequence). V was trimmed by 1 base and J by 2 bases, leaving 9 bases between them. This CDR3 comprises 14 residues. Together with reference TRBV30 and TRBJ2-1, the CDR3 gives the full variable domain: SQTIHQWPATLVQPVGSPLSLECTVEGTSNPNLYWYRQAAGRGLQLLFYSVGIGQISSEVPQNLSASRPQDRQFILSSKKLLLSDSGFYLCAWSEGTPYNEQFFGPGTRLTVL.

V and J are TRBV6-5 and TRBJ2-7, with 8 bases that match TRBD1. Germline CDR1 and CDR2: MNHEY and SVGAGI. This CDR3 contains 14 residues. V trimming: 4 bases; J trimming: 2 bases; junction bases outside the gene matches: 4. CDR3 protein: CASSWATGAYEQYF. Here the CDR3 DNA reads TGTGCCAGCAGTTGGGCGACAGGGGCCTACGAGCAGTACTTC.

The gene calls are TRBV5-1 and TRBJ2-7; the D is unclear. Deletions cut 5 bases from V and 2 bases from J, with 14 bases between. The CDR3 is made up of 14 amino acids. Germline CDR1 SGHRS, CDR2 YFSETQ. The CDR3 sequence is CASSTTSRTYEQYF. CDR3 in DNA: TGCGCCAGCAGTACAACCTCTAGGACCTACGAGCAGTACTTC.

This sequence joins TRBV30 and TRBJ1-1, with D perhaps matching TRBD1 (6 bases). V lost 1 base and J 5 bases, leaving 14 bases between the germline ends. Per the germline V gene, CDR1 is GTSNPN and CDR2 is SVGIG (reference sequence). The CDR3 length is 14 residues. The CDR3 DNA sequence: TGTGCCTGGAGTGCGGGACAACTGAGGACTGAAGCTTTCTTT. Its translation: CAWSAGQLRTEAFF.